This TCR beta chain was identified in a study of blood T cells in healthy people across ages. Study information: Through template switching, about one barcoded beta molecule was captured per two T cells, as measured in model experiments.

This clonotype was counted a few times. V lost 5 bases to trimming and J lost 4 bases, with 13 bases between them. The V gene's germline CDR1 is MNHEY and CDR2 SMNVEV (reference sequence). This CDR3 comprises 14 residues. Healthy Russian Caucasian donors spanned ages roughly 6 to 100 years. The authors ran a second PCR of 7 to 11 cycles using a sample-barcoded 5' primer and a J-beta primer mix. TCRdb reprocessed the 5' RACE reads with MiXCR, giving one entry per CDR3 protein. This sample yields about 1.7 million distinct CDR3 sequences, of which roughly 27% are seen a single time; 7.7% belongs to the top ten.

V and J are TRBV27 and TRBJ2-3, with D perhaps given as TRBD1 or TRBD2 (5 bases each). This TCR was recovered from a woman in her thirties in good health. Specimen: blood. The CDR3 DNA is TGTGCCAGCAGTGAGGGACCTGGCTCAGATACGCAGTATTTT. This translates into CASSEGPGSDTQYF.